This T cell receptor beta chain is drawn from a study of T cell repertoires in aging, cancer and after chemotherapy. Overall study results and limits: Untreated cancer patients had significantly lower blood TCR diversity than age-matched healthy donors.

Peripheral blood genomic DNA, not sorted cells or RNA, was the template. From germline, CDR1 is MNHNS and CDR2 SASEGT. The length of the CDR3 is 15 residues. V lost 5 bases and J 4 bases, leaving 17 bases between the germline ends. A mixed TRB-A/B primer pool amplified rearranged TRB by multiplex touch-down PCR. TCRdb fed the multiplex PCR reads into MiXCR, producing one record per CDR3 protein. The table has more than 1,300 distinct CDR3 sequences, 40% to 55% seen once. As to this clonotype: Its antigen is currently unknown.

The chain is built from TRBV6-1 and TRBJ1-2, with D possibly matching TRBD1 (5 bases). The sequenced sample consisted of blood. The TCR comes from a human donor with a blood cancer. CDR3 in amino acids: CASSLSGGEIYGYTF. In DNA, the CDR3 is TGTGCCAGCAGTTTATCGGGAGGGGAGATCTATGGCTACACCTTC.